The rows below give T cell receptor beta chains drawn from one sample of a study of vaccination effects on CD4 cells after COVID-19. The antigens these receptors bind are not known. This table comes from immunoSEQ multiplex PCR, and its TCRdb copy is limited to in-frame clones, with some not included. The sample has around 23,000 clones, roughly three quarters seen once; the top ten hold about a tenth. Specimen: CD4+ T cells from PBMCs cultured with HCoV-NL63 spike peptides, collected before COVID-19 vaccination. The source is a human donor who received a COVID-19 vaccine. Each CDR3 is given with its conserved first and last residue. The order of the fields is CDR3 protein, CDR3 DNA, J gene, D gene, V gene, clone size. A D gene is named only where the DNA matches it firmly. A row's size may be missing; if present it is once, few, many or a size class.

CASRDSYLDTIYF,TGTGCCAGCCGGGACAGCTACCTGGACACCATATATTTT,TRBJ1-3,TRBD1,TRBV6-5,-
CASSYASARRDGYTF,TGTGCCAGCAGCTACGCGTCGGCGAGAAGAGATGGCTACACCTTC,TRBJ1-2,-,TRBV7-8,-
CASSHHINRVGSNQPQHF,TGCGCCAGCAGCCATCATATAAACAGGGTAGGTAGCAATCAGCCCCAGCATTTT,TRBJ1-5,-,TRBV5-1,-
CASSFVKSDRDYTGELFF,TGCGCCAGCAGTTTCGTCAAGAGCGACAGGGATTACACCGGGGAGCTGTTTTTT,TRBJ2-2,TRBD1,TRBV5-1,once
CASRPGLTGSSNQPQHF,TGTGCCAGCAGACCCGGCTTGACAGGTTCTAGCAATCAGCCCCAGCATTTT,TRBJ1-5,-,TRBV11-2,once
CASSPQAERYGYTF,TGTGCCAGCAGCCCTCAGGCCGAGCGCTATGGCTACACCTTC,TRBJ1-2,-,TRBV5-8,-
CASSRSGGDRGGYGYTF,TGTGCCAGCAGCCGCAGCGGTGGGGACAGGGGTGGCTATGGCTACACCTTC,TRBJ1-2,TRBD1,TRBV3-1/TRBV3-2,-
CASSLGWKVTDTQYF,TGTGCCAGCAGCTTAGGGTGGAAGGTCACAGATACGCAGTATTTT,TRBJ2-3,-,TRBV7-2,-
CASSPQGSRNTIYF,TGTGCCAGCTCACCACAGGGGTCAAGAAACACCATATATTTT,TRBJ1-3,-,TRBV18,-
CATSRGGETDTQYF,TGTGCCACCAGCAGGGGGGGGGAGACAGATACGCAGTATTTT,TRBJ2-3,TRBD2,TRBV15,-
CASSYSVGDTEAFF,TGTGCCAGCAGTTACTCGGTCGGGGACACTGAAGCTTTCTTT,TRBJ1-1,-,TRBV6-5,once
CASSLVGGSYEQYF,TGCGCCAGCAGCTTGGTCGGCGGTTCCTACGAGCAGTACTTC,TRBJ2-7,-,TRBV5-1,once
CASSPTGFGEKLFF,TGTGCCAGCTCACCCACAGGTTTTGGTGAAAAACTGTTTTTT,TRBJ1-4,-,TRBV18,-
CASSSLAGGNTGELFF,TGTGCCAGCAGCTCACTAGCGGGAGGGAACACCGGGGAGCTGTTTTTT,TRBJ2-2,TRBD2,TRBV5-4,-
CASSLETGQGAGYTF,TGCGCCAGCAGCTTGGAGACTGGACAGGGCGCTGGCTACACCTTC,TRBJ1-2,TRBD1,TRBV5-1,-
CASSLAQAHGYTF,TGTGCCAGCAGCTTAGCACAGGCCCATGGCTACACCTTC,TRBJ1-2,-,TRBV11-2,few
CASSEYRGNQETQYF,TGTGCCAGCAGTGAATATCGGGGGAACCAAGAGACCCAGTACTTC,TRBJ2-5,-,TRBV25-1,-
CASSSMAGANVLTF,TGTGCCAGCAGTTCGATGGCAGGGGCCAACGTCCTGACTTTC,TRBJ2-6,-,TRBV27,-
CASSQGGFFKQPQHF,TGTGCCAGCAGCCAAGGGGGGTTCTTCAAACAGCCCCAGCATTTT,TRBJ1-5,-,TRBV14,-
CASSIGAGSTPLHF,TGTGCCAGTAGTATAGGAGCAGGGAGTACACCCCTCCACTTT,TRBJ1-6,-,TRBV19,-
CASSQYNEQFF,TGTGCCAGCAGCCAGTACAATGAGCAGTTCTTC,TRBJ2-1,-,TRBV4-2,-
CASSLQEKGYGYTF,TGTGCCAGCAGCCTACAGGAAAAGGGCTATGGCTACACCTTC,TRBJ1-2,-,TRBV7-9,-
CASSPRSGTTHNEQFF,TGTGCCAGCTCACCACGATCTGGGACTACCCACAATGAGCAGTTCTTC,TRBJ2-1,TRBD2,TRBV18,-
CASSPRQVRSEQYF,TGTGCCAGCAGTCCTAGACAGGTTCGGAGCGAGCAGTACTTC,TRBJ2-7,-,TRBV6-5,-
CASSLGPLRVAGAQYF,TGTGCCAGCAGCTTAGGCCCGCTGAGGGTAGCGGGGGCCCAGTACTTC,TRBJ2-5,TRBD2,TRBV7-2,-
CASRDSLNSPLHF,TGTGCCAGCAGAGACAGTCTTAATTCACCCCTCCACTTT,TRBJ1-6,-,TRBV6-4,few
CASSPDGAHQPQHF,TGTGCCAGCTCACCAGACGGGGCCCATCAGCCCCAGCATTTT,TRBJ1-5,-,TRBV18,-
CACKGFKNVEQFF,TGTGCCTGTAAAGGCTTTAAAAACGTAGAGCAGTTCTTC,TRBJ2-1,-,TRBV7-9,few
CASSLQDRAAFF,TGTGCCAGCAGCCTGCAGGACAGGGCAGCTTTCTTT,TRBJ1-1,TRBD1,TRBV6-6,-
CSASPHTEAFF,TGCAGTGCTAGCCCCCACACTGAAGCTTTCTTT,TRBJ1-1,-,TRBV20-1,few
CASSLGRWGAVTQYF,TGTGCCAGCAGCTTAGGCCGCTGGGGGGCGGTGACCCAGTACTTC,TRBJ2-5,-,TRBV7-2,-
CASSLEGTSDGEQYF,TGCGCCAGCAGCTTGGAAGGGACTAGTGATGGCGAGCAGTACTTC,TRBJ2-7,TRBD2,TRBV5-1,-
CASSVAPSPSARRYF,TGTGCCAGCAGCGTAGCCCCCAGCCCTAGCGCACGACGGTACTTC,TRBJ2-7,-,TRBV9,-
CASSEARWSGDRETQYF,TGTGCCAGCAGTGAAGCGCGGTGGTCGGGGGACCGGGAGACCCAGTACTTC,TRBJ2-5,-,TRBV6-1,-
CASSYIQGKGYTF,TGTGCCAGCAGTTATATACAGGGTAAAGGCTACACCTTC,TRBJ1-2,-,TRBV6-6,-
CASRRSGGRYNEQFF,TGTGCCAGCAGGAGGAGCGGGGGCCGCTACAATGAGCAGTTCTTC,TRBJ2-1,TRBD2,TRBV6-5,-
CASSYDPLLGYTF,TGTGCCAGCAGTTACGACCCCCTACTGGGCTACACCTTC,TRBJ1-2,-,TRBV7-9,-
CASSLDGRVEKLFF,TGTGCCAGCAGCTTGGACGGACGCGTGGAAAAACTGTTTTTT,TRBJ1-4,-,TRBV5-8,-
CASSLPGSTEKTQYF,TGTGCCAGCAGCCTGCCGGGCTCCACCGAAAAGACCCAGTACTTC,TRBJ2-5,-,TRBV6-5,-
CASSIRPGQESPLHF,TGTGCCAGCAGCATTCGCCCGGGACAGGAATCACCCCTCCACTTT,TRBJ1-6,-,TRBV21-1,-
CAISATTGQPQHF,TGTGCCATCAGTGCGACAACAGGTCAGCCCCAGCATTTT,TRBJ1-5,-,TRBV10-3,-
CASSQSGPRQETQYF,TGTGCCAGCAGCCAATCGGGCCCACGCCAAGAGACCCAGTACTTC,TRBJ2-5,-,TRBV3-1/TRBV3-2,-
CASSDGTGYQPQHF,TGTGCCAGCAGCGACGGGACAGGATACCAGCCCCAGCATTTT,TRBJ1-5,TRBD1,TRBV5-8,-
CASSLVGLRGYTF,TGTGCCAGCAGTTTGGTCGGGTTACGCGGCTACACCTTC,TRBJ1-2,-,TRBV12-3/TRBV12-4,-
CASTTPGGHYGYTF,TGTGCCAGCACCACCCCGGGGGGCCACTATGGCTACACCTTC,TRBJ1-2,-,TRBV5-4,-